This TCR beta chain was documented in a study of T cell changes during pregnancy in multiple sclerosis. Profiling relied on immunoSEQ multiplex PCR, and the TCRdb table lists in-frame clones only, not all of them. The top ten clones hold around 0.73% of a sample with about 52,000 clones, 85% to 95% of them seen once. CDR1 SGHRS and CDR2 YFSETQ come from the germline V gene. V gave up 2 bases and J gave up 0 bases, with 8 bases separating them. This CDR3 contains 14 residues. The chain couples TRBV5-1 to TRBJ1-1; D unclear. The source of this sequence is a female donor with multiple sclerosis, enrolled in a pregnancy study. The sequences come from CD4+ T cells from peripheral blood mononuclear cells, collected in the third trimester of pregnancy. CDR3 DNA sequence: TGCGCCAGCAGCTTTTCGGCGGTGAACACTGAAGCTTTCTTT. As protein: CASSFSAVNTEAFF.